This T cell receptor (beta chain) was captured by sequencing in a study of identical twins. MiXCR, run by TCRdb on the 5' RACE reads, gives a single entry per CDR3 protein. The sample lists roughly 480,000 distinct CDR3 sequences, 20% to 25% occurring once. About this clonotype itself: The antigen remains unidentified.

Study findings and constraints: Twin-shared out-of-frame alpha sequences were enriched for low generation probability.

The CDR3 is made up of 14 amino acids. CDR1 is ENHRY and CDR2 is SYGVKD in the germline V gene. V lost 10 bases, J lost 1 base, and 17 bases lay in between. This sample also appeared in a second study, on T cells expressing NK-cell markers. That publication notes: The study drew TCR beta repertoires from sorted CD3+CD56+NKG2C+, CD3+CD56+NKG2C- and CD3+CD56-NKG2C+ T cells. Just one sequenced donor of eight was HCMV-seronegative, while seven were seropositive. Among four donors, these clonotypes also ranked first in the CD3+CD56-NKG2C+ fraction.

The sample comprised CD4+ T cells sorted from blood. J is TRBJ2-7 and V is TRBV10-3; either TRBD1 or TRBD2 may supply D (6 bases each). The receptor was derived from a woman between 18 and 29 years old in good health. The CDR3 DNA is TGTGCCACTGGGGACAAGACTAGTTCCTACGAGCAGTACTTC. Protein: CATGDKTSSYEQYF.